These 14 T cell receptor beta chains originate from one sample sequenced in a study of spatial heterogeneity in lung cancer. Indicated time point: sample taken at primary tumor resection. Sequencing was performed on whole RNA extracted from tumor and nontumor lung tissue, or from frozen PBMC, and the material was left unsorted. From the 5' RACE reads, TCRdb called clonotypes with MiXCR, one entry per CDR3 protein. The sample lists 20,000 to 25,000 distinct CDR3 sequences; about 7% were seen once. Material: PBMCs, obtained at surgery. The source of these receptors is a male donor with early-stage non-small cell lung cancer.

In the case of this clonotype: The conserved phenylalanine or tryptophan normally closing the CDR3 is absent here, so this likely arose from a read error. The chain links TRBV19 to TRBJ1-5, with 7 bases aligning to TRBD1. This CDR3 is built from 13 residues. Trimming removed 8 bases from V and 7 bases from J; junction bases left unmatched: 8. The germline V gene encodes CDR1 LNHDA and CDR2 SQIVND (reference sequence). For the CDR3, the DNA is TGTGCCAGTGAGTCGACAGGGAGACAGCCCCAGCATTTA. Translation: CASESTGRQPQHL.

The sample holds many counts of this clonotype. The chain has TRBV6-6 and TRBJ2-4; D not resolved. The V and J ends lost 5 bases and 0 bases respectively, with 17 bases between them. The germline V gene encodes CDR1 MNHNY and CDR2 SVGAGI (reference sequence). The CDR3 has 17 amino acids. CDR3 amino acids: CASSHRTLSLAKNIQYF. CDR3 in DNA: TGTGCCAGCAGTCACCGGACCTTGTCTTTAGCCAAAAACATTCAGTACTTC.

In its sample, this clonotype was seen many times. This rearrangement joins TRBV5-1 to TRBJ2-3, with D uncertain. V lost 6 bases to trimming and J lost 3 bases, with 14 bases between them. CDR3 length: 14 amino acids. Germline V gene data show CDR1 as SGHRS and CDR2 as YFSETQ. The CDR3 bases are TGCGCCAGCAAGGATCGATCTGGGACAGATACGCAGTATTTT. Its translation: CASKDRSGTDTQYF.

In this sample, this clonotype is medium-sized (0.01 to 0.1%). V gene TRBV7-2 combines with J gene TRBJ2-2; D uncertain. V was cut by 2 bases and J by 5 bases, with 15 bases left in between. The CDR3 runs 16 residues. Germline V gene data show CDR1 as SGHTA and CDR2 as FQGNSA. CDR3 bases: TGTGCCAGCAGCTTATTGTCGGCAGGTCGGACCGGGGAGCTGTTTTTT. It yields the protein CASSLLSAGRTGELFF.

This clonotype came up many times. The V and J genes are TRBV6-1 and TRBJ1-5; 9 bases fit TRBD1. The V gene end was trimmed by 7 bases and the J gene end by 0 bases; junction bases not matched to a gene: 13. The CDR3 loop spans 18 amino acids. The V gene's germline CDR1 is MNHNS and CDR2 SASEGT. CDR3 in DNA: TGTGCCAGCAATGGACAGGGGAAGGGAGTTTATAGCAATCAGCCCCAGCATTTT. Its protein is CASNGQGKGVYSNQPQHF.

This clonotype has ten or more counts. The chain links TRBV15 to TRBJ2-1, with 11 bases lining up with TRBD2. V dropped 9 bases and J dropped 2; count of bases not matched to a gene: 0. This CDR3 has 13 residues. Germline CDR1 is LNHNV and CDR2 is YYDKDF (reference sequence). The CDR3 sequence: CATTSGTYNEQFF. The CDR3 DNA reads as TGTGCCACGACTAGCGGGACCTACAATGAGCAGTTCTTC.

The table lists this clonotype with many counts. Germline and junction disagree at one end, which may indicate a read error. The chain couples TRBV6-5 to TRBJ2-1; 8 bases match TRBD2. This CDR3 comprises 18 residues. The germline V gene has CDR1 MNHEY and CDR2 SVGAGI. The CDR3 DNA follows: TGTGCCAGCAGCTACTATTCCTCTTTGCGGGAGGAAAGGAATGAGCAGTTCTTC. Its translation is CASSYYSSLREERNEQFF.

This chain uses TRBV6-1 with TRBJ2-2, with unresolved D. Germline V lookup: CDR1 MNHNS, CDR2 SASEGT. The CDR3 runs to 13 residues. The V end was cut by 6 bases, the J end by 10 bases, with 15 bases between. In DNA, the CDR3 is TGTGCCAGCAGCCTCAGATTAGCCATGGAGCTGTTTTTT. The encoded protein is CASSLRLAMELFF.

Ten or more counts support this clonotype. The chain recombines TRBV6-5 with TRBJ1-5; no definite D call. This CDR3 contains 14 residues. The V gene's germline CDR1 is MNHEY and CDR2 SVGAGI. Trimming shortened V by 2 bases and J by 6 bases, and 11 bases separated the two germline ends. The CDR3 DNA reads TGTGCCAGCAGTTACGGGAGGGTTGGTCAGCCCCAGCATTTT. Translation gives CASSYGRVGQPQHF.

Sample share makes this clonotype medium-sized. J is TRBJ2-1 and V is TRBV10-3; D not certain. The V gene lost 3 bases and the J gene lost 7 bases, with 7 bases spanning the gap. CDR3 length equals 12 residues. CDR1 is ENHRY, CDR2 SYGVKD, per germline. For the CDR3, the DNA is TGTGCCATCAGTGACAATACGAATGAGCAGTTCTTC. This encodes CAISDNTNEQFF.

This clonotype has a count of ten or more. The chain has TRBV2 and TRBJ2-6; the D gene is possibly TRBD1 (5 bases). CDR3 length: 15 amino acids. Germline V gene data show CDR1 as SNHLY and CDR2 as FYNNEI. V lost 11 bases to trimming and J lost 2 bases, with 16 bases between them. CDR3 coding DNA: TGTGCCTCCCAAGGCAGGGCGGCTGGGGCCAACGTCCTGACTTTC. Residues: CASQGRAAGANVLTF.

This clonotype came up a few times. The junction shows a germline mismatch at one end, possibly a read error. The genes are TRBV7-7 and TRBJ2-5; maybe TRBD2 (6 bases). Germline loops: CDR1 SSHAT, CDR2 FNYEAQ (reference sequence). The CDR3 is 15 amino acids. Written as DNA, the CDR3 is TGTGCTAGCAGCTTGACGGGAGTAGGGCAAGAGACCCAGTACTTC. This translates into CASSLTGVGQETQYF.

The CDR3 sequence is CASSPQRTSGIGDEQFF. The CDR3 DNA sequence: TGCGCCAGCAGCCCACAACGGACTAGCGGAATAGGCGATGAGCAGTTCTTC. The chain uses TRBV4-1 and TRBJ2-1, with 10 bases that match TRBD2. V lost 4 bases, J lost 8 bases, and 14 bases stayed unmatched. The CDR3 sequence is 17 residues long. Germline CDR1 is MGHRA and CDR2 is YSYEKL.

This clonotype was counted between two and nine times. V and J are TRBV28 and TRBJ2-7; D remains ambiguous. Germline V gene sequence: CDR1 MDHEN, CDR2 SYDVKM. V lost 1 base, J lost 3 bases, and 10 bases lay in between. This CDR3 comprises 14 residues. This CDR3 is CASSLSADHYEQYF. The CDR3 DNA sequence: TGTGCCAGCAGTTTATCGGCAGACCACTACGAGCAGTACTTC.